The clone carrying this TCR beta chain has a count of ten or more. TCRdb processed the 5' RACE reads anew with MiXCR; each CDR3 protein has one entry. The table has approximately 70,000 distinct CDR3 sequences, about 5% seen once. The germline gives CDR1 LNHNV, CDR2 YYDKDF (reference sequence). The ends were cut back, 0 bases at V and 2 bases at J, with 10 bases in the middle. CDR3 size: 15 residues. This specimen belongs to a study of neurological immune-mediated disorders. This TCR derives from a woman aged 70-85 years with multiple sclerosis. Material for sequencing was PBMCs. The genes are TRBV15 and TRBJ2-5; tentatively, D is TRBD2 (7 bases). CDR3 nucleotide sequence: TGTGCCACCAGCAGAGATCGGGGGGCACAAGAGACCCAGTACTTC. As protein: CATSRDRGAQETQYF.